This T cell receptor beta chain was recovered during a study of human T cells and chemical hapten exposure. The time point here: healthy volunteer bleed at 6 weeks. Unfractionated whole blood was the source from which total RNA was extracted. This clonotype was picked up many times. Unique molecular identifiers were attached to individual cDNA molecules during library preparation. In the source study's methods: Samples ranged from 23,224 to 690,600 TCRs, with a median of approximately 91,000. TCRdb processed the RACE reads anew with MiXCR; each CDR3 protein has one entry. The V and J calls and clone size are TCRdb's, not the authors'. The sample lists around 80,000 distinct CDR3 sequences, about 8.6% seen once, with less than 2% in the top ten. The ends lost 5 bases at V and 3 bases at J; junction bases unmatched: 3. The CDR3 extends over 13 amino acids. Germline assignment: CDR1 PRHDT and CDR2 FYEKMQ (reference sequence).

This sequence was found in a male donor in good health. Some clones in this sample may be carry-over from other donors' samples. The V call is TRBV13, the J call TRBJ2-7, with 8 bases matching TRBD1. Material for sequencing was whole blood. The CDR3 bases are TGTGCCAGCAGCCGCGGACAGGGCTACGAGCAGTACTTC. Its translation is CASSRGQGYEQYF. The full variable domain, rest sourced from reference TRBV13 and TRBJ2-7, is AAGVIQSPRHLIKEKRETATLKCYPIPRHDTVYWYQQGPGQDPQFLISFYEKMQSDKGSIPDRFSAQQFSDYHSELNMSSLELGDSALYFCASSRGQGYEQYFGPGTRLTVT.